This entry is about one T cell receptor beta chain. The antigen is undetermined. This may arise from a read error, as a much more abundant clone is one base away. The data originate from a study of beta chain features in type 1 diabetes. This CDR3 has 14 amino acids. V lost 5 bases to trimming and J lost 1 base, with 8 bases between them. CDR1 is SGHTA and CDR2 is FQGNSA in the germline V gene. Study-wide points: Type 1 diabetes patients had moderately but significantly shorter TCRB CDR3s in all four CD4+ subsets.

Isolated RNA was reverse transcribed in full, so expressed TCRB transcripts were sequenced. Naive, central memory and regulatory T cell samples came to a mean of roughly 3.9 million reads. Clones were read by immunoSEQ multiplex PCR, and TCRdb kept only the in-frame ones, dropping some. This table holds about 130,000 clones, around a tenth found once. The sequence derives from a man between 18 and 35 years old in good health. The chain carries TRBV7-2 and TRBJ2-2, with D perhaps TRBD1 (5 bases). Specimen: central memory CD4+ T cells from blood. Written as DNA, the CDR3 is TGTGCCAGCAGCATCGGACAGAACACCGGGGAGCTGTTTTTT. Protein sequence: CASSIGQNTGELFF. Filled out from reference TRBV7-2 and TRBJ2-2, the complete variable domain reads GAGVSQSPSNKVTEKGKDVELRCDPISGHTALYWYRQSLGQGLEFLIYFQGNSAPDKSGLPSDRFSAERTGGSVSTLTIQRTQQEDSAVYLCASSIGQNTGELFFGEGSRLTVL.